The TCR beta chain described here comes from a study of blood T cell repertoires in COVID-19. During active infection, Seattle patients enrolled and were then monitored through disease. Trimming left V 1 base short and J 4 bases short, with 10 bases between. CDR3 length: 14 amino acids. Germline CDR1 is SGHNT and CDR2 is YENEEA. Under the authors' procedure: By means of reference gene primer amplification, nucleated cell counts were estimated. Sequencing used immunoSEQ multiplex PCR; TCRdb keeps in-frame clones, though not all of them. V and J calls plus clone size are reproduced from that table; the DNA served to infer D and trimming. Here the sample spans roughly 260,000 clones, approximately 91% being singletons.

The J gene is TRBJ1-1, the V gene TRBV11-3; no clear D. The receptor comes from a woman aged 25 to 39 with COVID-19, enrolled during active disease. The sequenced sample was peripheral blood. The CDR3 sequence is CASSLGPSGTEAFF. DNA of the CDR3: TGTGCCAGCAGCTTAGGTCCCAGTGGCACTGAAGCTTTCTTT.